This TCR beta chain was obtained from a study of regulatory T cells in long-lasting Graves disease. Arm-PCR with iRepertoire HTBI primers amplified the CDR3 regions for these TCR beta libraries. MiXCR, applied by TCRdb to the multiplex PCR reads, yields one record per CDR3 protein. Among 400,000 to 500,000 distinct CDR3 sequences listed, 20% to 25% were seen once. There are 15 residues in the CDR3. Germline V gene data show CDR1 as SGHVS and CDR2 as FQNEAQ. The V gene end was trimmed by 1 base and the J gene end by 5 bases; junction bases not matched to a gene: 8. Time point of the sample: persistent/refractory GD, antithyroid drugs over 5 years with positive TRAb. PBMC RNA served as the TCR library source.

V is TRBV7-8 and J is TRBJ2-7, with TRBD2 matching 7 bases. Here the sequenced sample was peripheral blood mononuclear cells (PBMCs), taken when the disease was refractory, from a patient treated with antithyroid drugs. The clonotype originates from a female donor with Graves disease. CDR3 bases: TGTGCCAGCAGCTTAGAAGGCGGGGGTCCCGACGAGCAGTACTTC. Its translation: CASSLEGGGPDEQYF.